These 8 T cell receptor beta chains share one sample of origin, sequenced in a study of T-cell reconstitution after alpha-beta-depleted transplantation in children. Study-level results: A year had passed since transplant, and T-cell counts and diversity by then came mostly from newly produced T cells.

No cognate antigen is known for these TCRs. A TCRbeta library incorporating unique molecular identifiers was prepared. TCRdb passed the PCR reads through MiXCR, listing each CDR3 protein once. In the table there are around 270,000 distinct CDR3 sequences, 7.5% to 9% of which are singletons. Sequences were derived from peripheral blood, sampled 360 days after TCRalphabeta/CD19-depleted stem cell transplant. The receptors come from a female patient aged 2 to 10 who had a stem cell transplant for Fanconi anemia, so the T cells may come from the graft donor.

In this sample, this clonotype turned up a few times. V and J are TRBV6-5 and TRBJ2-1, with TRBD1 identical over 7 bases. CDR1 and CDR2 from the germline V gene are MNHEY and SVGAGI. V lost 2 bases and J lost 1; bases outside the gene matches: 14. This CDR3 has 19 amino acids. The CDR3 DNA follows: TGTGCCAGCAGTTACCCCAATAAACAGGGGACCCCTTCCTACAATGAGCAGTTCTTC. This codes for CASSYPNKQGTPSYNEQFF.

V and J are TRBV20-1 and TRBJ1-5, with D hard to call. CDR3 length: 15 residues. The germline CDR1 and CDR2 sequences are DFQATT and SNEGSKA (reference sequence). V lost 3 bases to trimming and J lost 0 bases, with 12 bases between them. The CDR3 reads CSASLDPYSNQPQHF. For the CDR3, the DNA is TGCAGTGCTAGTTTGGACCCATATAGCAATCAGCCCCAGCATTTT.

This clonotype was detected only a few times. The chain links TRBV19 to TRBJ2-7; TRBD1 might be the D (6 bases). The V gene lost 3 bases and the J gene lost 3 bases, with 21 bases spanning the gap. The CDR3 consists of 17 residues. CDR1 is LNHDA and CDR2 is SQIVND in the germline V gene (reference sequence). The CDR3 reads CASSISTGQGIFYEQYV. The CDR3 DNA sequence: TGTGCCAGTAGTATTAGTACGGGACAAGGAATCTTCTACGAGCAGTACGTC.

By share, this clonotype ranks as medium-sized (0.01 to 0.1%). J is TRBJ1-2 and V is TRBV29-1; weak D call: TRBD1 (6 bases). The CDR3 sequence is 14 residues long. Germline CDR1 is SQVTM and CDR2 is ANQGSEA. Trimming pared 7 bases from V and 3 bases from J, leaving 18 bases between. The CDR3 region is CSAKQGYPDYGYTF. CDR3 DNA sequence: TGCAGCGCTAAACAGGGTTACCCTGACTATGGCTACACCTTC.

This clonotype was detected ten times or more. This chain joins TRBV7-2 and TRBJ1-5; D is uncertain. V lost 2 bases and J lost 0, with 8 bases in between. The CDR3 spans 15 residues. Germline lookup yields CDR1 SGHTA and CDR2 FQGNSA. CDR3 nucleotides: TGTGCCAGCAGCTTATCCGCCAATAGCAATCAGCCCCAGCATTTT. This sequence encodes CASSLSANSNQPQHF. Full variable domain (outside the CDR3, taken from reference TRBV7-2 and TRBJ1-5): GAGVSQSPSNKVTEKGKDVELRCDPISGHTALYWYRQSLGQGLEFLIYFQGNSAPDKSGLPSDRFSAERTGGSVSTLTIQRTQQEDSAVYLCASSLSANSNQPQHFGDGTRLSIL.

This clonotype has more than one count but fewer than ten. V usage is TRBV10-2 and J usage is TRBJ2-7; D is ambiguous. Germline V CDR1 and CDR2: WSHSY, SAAADI. Trimming cost V 5 bases and J 3 bases, with 5 bases left between them. There are 11 residues in the CDR3. CDR3 coding DNA: TGCGCCAGCAGTACGGGCTACGAGCAGTACGTC. This sequence encodes CASSTGYEQYV.

This clonotype was seen only a few times. The chain couples TRBV2 to TRBJ1-5; D is uncertain. This CDR3 contains 14 residues. Germline CDR1 and CDR2: SNHLY and FYNNEI. With 2 bases removed from V and 5 bases from J, the gap between germline ends came to 10 bases. The CDR3 DNA reads TGTGCCAGCAGTGAAACGTACGGAGATCAGCCCCAGCATTTT. The encoded protein is CASSETYGDQPQHF.

This clonotype was seen many times. The chain carries TRBV4-2 and TRBJ1-1; D call uncertain. Germline lookup yields CDR1 LGHNA and CDR2 YNFKEQ. The CDR3 runs 13 residues. V shed 2 bases and J shed 0 bases, with 4 bases lying between them. The CDR3 loop reads CASSQPLNTEAFF. For the CDR3, the DNA is TGTGCCAGCAGCCAACCACTGAACACTGAAGCTTTCTTT.